One sample yielded the 18 T cell receptor beta chains listed below, sequenced in a study of technical replicates of blood from a handful of donors. Assay used: immunoSEQ multiplex PCR; TCRdb lists only in-frame clones, some missing. The sample shows about 75,000 clones, 95% to 98% of them seen only once. The sample was T cells isolated from PBMCs. Every receptor here comes from a human donor in good health.

In its sample, this clone was seen once. In DNA, the CDR3 is TGTGCCAGCAGTGAACTCAGGGGGAAGAGCAATCAGCCCCAGCATTTT. This codes for CASSELRGKSNQPQHF. The chain combines TRBV6-1 with TRBJ1-5, with 7 bases matching TRBD1. CDR3 size: 16 residues. The ends lost 2 bases at V and 1 base at J; junction bases unmatched: 5. Germline-derived CDR1 and CDR2 are MNHNS and SASEGT.

The chain links TRBV13 to TRBJ2-7; 14 positions match TRBD2. CDR1 is PRHDT and CDR2 is FYEKMQ in the germline V gene (reference sequence). This CDR3 contains 15 residues. V lost 4 bases to trimming and J lost 9 bases; unmatched junction nucleotides: 8. The CDR3 is CASSSTGTSGSLQYF. For the CDR3, the DNA is TGTGCCAGCAGCTCAACCGGGACTAGCGGGAGTCTGCAGTACTTC.

V is TRBV6-1 and J is TRBJ1-5; D unresolved. With 0 bases removed from V and 5 bases from J, the gap between germline ends came to 8 bases. Germline V gives CDR1 MNHNS, CDR2 SASEGT. The CDR3 totals 14 residues. The CDR3 bases are TGTGCCAGCAGTGAAGCATCCCTAGATCAGCCCCAGCATTTT. It yields the protein CASSEASLDQPQHF.

The chain uses TRBV5-4 and TRBJ2-2; 9 nucleotides line up with TRBD1. V dropped 1 base and J dropped 4; count of bases not matched to a gene: 5. CDR1 is SGHNT, CDR2 YYREEE, per germline (reference sequence). The CDR3 covers 16 residues. For the CDR3, the DNA is TGTGCCAGCAGCTTGCCGGGACAGGGTGCCACCGGGGAGCTGTTTTTT. Amino acid sequence: CASSLPGQGATGELFF.

The chain links TRBV7-2 to TRBJ2-1, with 12 bases aligning to TRBD2. J lost 7 bases, V lost 3 bases, and 10 bases had no gene match. Germline CDR1 reads SGHTA; CDR2 reads FQGNSA. The length of the CDR3 is 17 residues. The chain's CDR3 is CASSFIVLAGGRNEQFF. CDR3 DNA: TGTGCCAGCAGCTTCATTGTACTAGCGGGAGGTAGGAATGAGCAGTTCTTC. Full variable domain (remainder filled in from reference TRBV7-2 and TRBJ2-1): GAGVSQSPSNKVTEKGKDVELRCDPISGHTALYWYRQSLGQGLEFLIYFQGNSAPDKSGLPSDRFSAERTGGSVSTLTIQRTQQEDSAVYLCASSFIVLAGGRNEQFFGPGTRLTVL.

This clone appeared once. The chain is built from TRBV5-4 and TRBJ1-1; maybe TRBD1 (6 bases). The CDR3 has 14 residues. Trimming stripped 5 bases from V and 3 bases from J, with 14 bases between. In germline, CDR1 is SGHNT, CDR2 YYREEE (reference sequence). In DNA, the CDR3 is TGTGCCAGCAGTCCACGGACAGCGCACACTGAAGCTTTCTTT. Translation gives CASSPRTAHTEAFF.

The chain couples TRBV7-9 to TRBJ2-1; the match to TRBD2 covers 8 bases. The germline V gene encodes CDR1 SEHNR and CDR2 FQNEAQ (reference sequence). With V trimmed by 5 bases and J by 4 bases, 7 bases remained unmatched. This CDR3 contains 15 residues. CDR3 DNA sequence: TGTGCCAGCAGCCCGATGACGGGGGGGTACAATGAGCAGTTCTTC. Translation gives CASSPMTGGYNEQFF. Complete variable domain (other parts from reference TRBV7-9 and TRBJ2-1): DTGVSQNPRHKITKRGQNVTFRCDPISEHNRLYWYRQTLGQGPEFLTYFQNEAQLEKSRLLSDRFSAERPKGSFSTLEIQRTEQGDSAMYLCASSPMTGGYNEQFFGPGTRLTVL.

This clone was counted once. This chain connects TRBV6-5 to TRBJ2-2; no reliable D call. Germline loops: CDR1 MNHEY, CDR2 SVGAGI. There are 14 residues in the CDR3. V dropped 2 bases and J dropped 5 bases, with 9 bases sitting between them. CDR3 sequence reads: CASSYNPVTGELFF. The CDR3, as DNA: TGTGCCAGCAGTTACAACCCAGTTACCGGGGAGCTGTTTTTT.

The V gene is TRBV19, the J gene TRBJ1-1, with 7 bases lining up with TRBD1. CDR1 is LNHDA and CDR2 is SQIVND in the germline V gene (reference sequence). This CDR3 has 13 residues. Unmatched junction bases numbered 6, after V lost 8 bases and J lost 3 bases. The CDR3 loop reads CASQNTGDTEAFF. CDR3 DNA sequence: TGTGCCAGTCAAAATACAGGGGACACTGAAGCTTTCTTT.

V and J are TRBV19 and TRBJ1-1, with a possible D match to TRBD1 (6 bases). This CDR3 is 16 amino acids long. The V end lost 4 bases, the J end lost 0 bases, and 15 bases lay between the germline ends. From germline, CDR1 is LNHDA and CDR2 SQIVND (reference sequence). In nucleotides, the CDR3 is TGTGCCAGTAGTAACCCCTTGGGGGCGGTGAACACTGAAGCTTTCTTT. Its translation is CASSNPLGAVNTEAFF.

The chain uses TRBV9 and TRBJ1-5, with TRBD1 matching over 7 bases. The length of the CDR3 is 16 residues. V lost 4 bases, J lost 5 bases, and 12 bases stayed unmatched. Germline values: CDR1 SGDLS, CDR2 YYNGEE. The CDR3 nucleotides read TGTGCCAGCAGCTCGGGACAGCCAACAGGGGATCAGCCCCAGCATTTT. It specifies CASSSGQPTGDQPQHF.

The V and J genes are TRBV7-2 and TRBJ2-1; a possible D gene is TRBD2 (6 bases). The CDR3 length is 18 residues. The germline V gene encodes CDR1 SGHTA and CDR2 FQGNSA. V dropped 3 bases and J dropped 3 bases, with 21 bases sitting between them. The CDR3 nucleotides are TGTGCCAGCAGCTTTGTTCCGGGCGGGACCGGACGCTACAATGAGCAGTTCTTC. It yields the protein CASSFVPGGTGRYNEQFF.

The chain is built from TRBV27 and TRBJ1-2; tentatively, D is TRBD1 (6 bases). Germline V lookup: CDR1 MNHEY, CDR2 SMNVEV (reference sequence). Trimming shortened V by 0 bases and J by 8 bases, and 16 bases separated the two germline ends. The CDR3 length is 15 residues. The CDR3 reads CASSLSLQGYGGYTF. The CDR3, as DNA: TGTGCCAGCAGTTTATCGCTACAGGGCTACGGGGGCTACACCTTC.

Here the CDR3 DNA reads TGTGCCAGCAGCGTAGGGGACAGGGGTAACCAGCCCCAGCATTTT. Translated: CASSVGDRGNQPQHF. J is TRBJ1-5 and V is TRBV9; 10 nucleotides match TRBD1. CDR1 and CDR2 from the germline V gene are SGDLS and YYNGEE. This CDR3 is built from 15 residues. V lost 0 bases and J lost 7; bases outside the gene matches: 4.

The V and J genes are TRBV11-2 and TRBJ1-1, with D possibly TRBD1 on 5 matching bases. Germline V CDR1 and CDR2: SGHAT, FQNNGV. Trimming took 0 bases from V and 1 from J, leaving 9 bases between them. The CDR3 extends over 15 amino acids. The DNA of the CDR3 is TGTGCCAGCAGCTTAGATTGGCAGGGGAACACTGAAGCTTTCTTT. Translating it yields CASSLDWQGNTEAFF. Complete variable domain (other parts from reference TRBV11-2 and TRBJ1-1): EAGVAQSPRYKIIEKRQSVAFWCNPISGHATLYWYQQILGQGPKLLIQFQNNGVVDDSQLPKDRFSAERLKGVDSTLKIQPAKLEDSAVYLCASSLDWQGNTEAFFGQGTRLTVV.

The chain joins TRBV19 to TRBJ2-2; possibly TRBD1 for D (6 bases). V gave up 3 bases and J gave up 6 bases, with 17 bases separating them. The CDR3 length is 16 residues. Looked up from germline, CDR1 is LNHDA and CDR2 is SQIVND (reference sequence). The chain's CDR3 is CASSIFSARGSGELFF. In DNA, the CDR3 is TGTGCCAGTAGTATTTTTTCAGCGAGGGGGTCCGGGGAGCTGTTTTTT.

This clone showed up just once. The chain is built from TRBV7-6 and TRBJ2-2; the match to TRBD2 covers 11 bases. Germline-derived CDR1 and CDR2 are SGHVS and FNYEAQ. This CDR3 comprises 19 residues. The J segment lost 0 bases and the V segment lost 0 bases, leaving 6 bases of the junction unmatched. The CDR3 region has the DNA TGTGCCAGCAGCTTAGCCCACTTGACTAGCGGGACGAACACCGGGGAGCTGTTTTTT. Protein sequence: CASSLAHLTSGTNTGELFF.

This chain uses TRBV11-1 with TRBJ1-4; D is undetermined. CDR3 length equals 13 residues. V was clipped by 5 bases and J by 10 bases, with 14 bases between them. Germline lookup yields CDR1 SGHAT and CDR2 FQDESV (reference sequence). The CDR3 loop reads CASSVTEGGKLFF. CDR3 coding DNA: TGTGCCAGCAGCGTAACGGAGGGCGGAAAACTGTTTTTT.